A selection of T cell receptor beta chains follows, all from one sample in a study of early T cells in non-severe SARS-CoV-2 infection. TCRdb called the 5' RACE reads again in MiXCR, with one record for every CDR3 protein. The repertoire holds tens of thousands of distinct CDR3 sequences, about 4% seen once, with 10% in the top ten. Specimen: whole blood. Receptor source: an adult who was a healthcare worker with PCR-confirmed SARS-CoV-2 infection or an uninfected control (not recorded which). Both conserved end residues are trimmed from each CDR3. D genes are given only for firm matches.

SVEGATLSGYT	.	TRBV29-1	TRBJ1-2
ASSSGVTNEKLF	.	TRBV12-3/TRBV12-4	TRBJ1-4
ASSLYSAYNEQF	.	TRBV13	TRBJ2-1
ASSAQGGQETQY	.	TRBV27	TRBJ2-5
ASSLTGEAGYT	TRBD1	TRBV7-8	TRBJ1-2
ASRSTHGVSGELF	.	TRBV28	TRBJ2-2
ASSRTLNTEAF	.	TRBV11-2	TRBJ1-1
ASSPHRGGTDTQY	TRBD1	TRBV19	TRBJ2-3
ASSRPPPVANYGYT	.	TRBV7-9	TRBJ1-2
ASQQGAGTDTQY	TRBD1	TRBV28	TRBJ2-3
ASSLRTSGSNTQY	TRBD2	TRBV13	TRBJ2-3
ASSQDRGPNTQY	.	TRBV4-3	TRBJ2-3
ASRHTGAGTGELF	TRBD1	TRBV28	TRBJ2-2
ASSLFGGAGNEQF	TRBD2	TRBV9	TRBJ2-1
ASIRDRGYNSPLH	TRBD1	TRBV2	TRBJ1-6
SVFLAGLQF	TRBD2	TRBV29-1	TRBJ2-1